This passage covers 15 T cell receptor beta chains from one sample sequenced in a study of OX40 agonist ivuxolimab in advanced cancers. This table comes from immunoSEQ multiplex PCR, and its TCRdb copy is limited to in-frame clones, with some not included. The data hold about 120,000 clones, with more than 80% observed a single time. Sequencing used CD4+ or CD8+ T cells sorted from blood, obtained in a trial of the OX40 agonist ivuxolimab. These receptors were collected from an adult with an advanced solid tumor such as melanoma, head and neck, liver or kidney cancer.

The chain recombines TRBV19 with TRBJ1-2, with no clear D. V was cut by 7 bases and J by 8 bases, with 20 bases left in between. Germline CDR1 LNHDA, CDR2 SQIVND (reference sequence). The CDR3 is made up of 14 amino acids. The CDR3 sequence is CASTEGSRGGGYTF. CDR3 coding DNA: TGTGCCAGTACCGAGGGCTCTCGGGGTGGCGGCTACACCTTC.

This chain links TRBV5-1 with TRBJ2-7, with D unclear. The V gene lost 0 bases and the J gene lost 0 bases, with 7 bases spanning the gap. Germline CDR1 SGHRS, CDR2 YFSETQ. This CDR3 is built from 14 residues. DNA of the CDR3: TGCGCCAGCAGCTTGGGTTCAAGCTCCTACGAGCAGTACTTC. Translating gives CASSLGSSSYEQYF.

The chain employs TRBV19 and TRBJ1-2; no reliable D call. Per germline, CDR1 LNHDA and CDR2 SQIVND (reference sequence). Trimming took 5 bases from V and 0 from J, leaving 16 bases between them. The length of the CDR3 is 16 residues. The CDR3 DNA sequence: TGTGCCAGTAGTCACGGGCCGGAACGGGCTAACTATGGCTACACCTTC. It encodes CASSHGPERANYGYTF. The full variable domain, rest sourced from reference TRBV19 and TRBJ1-2, is DGGITQSPKYLFRKEGQNVTLSCEQNLNHDAMYWYRQDPGQGLRLIYYSQIVNDFQKGDIAEGYSVSREKKESFPLTVTSAQKNPTAFYLCASSHGPERANYGYTFGSGTRLTVV.

V and J are TRBV7-3 and TRBJ2-7; 8 nucleotides line up with TRBD1. Trimming removed 2 bases from V and 4 bases from J; junction bases left unmatched: 7. Germline loops: CDR1 SGHTA, CDR2 FQGTGA. The CDR3 consists of 15 residues. The CDR3: CASSLGAGGKYEQYF. The CDR3 nucleotides read TGTGCCAGCAGCTTAGGGGCAGGGGGCAAGTACGAGCAGTACTTC.

The V call is TRBV9, the J call TRBJ1-3; D is unresolved. The CDR3 is 12 residues long. V was cut by 2 bases and J by 6 bases, with 6 bases left in between. From germline, CDR1 is SGDLS and CDR2 YYNGEE. The CDR3: CASSVHENTIYF. CDR3 DNA sequence: TGTGCCAGCAGCGTGCACGAAAACACCATATATTTT.

The chain links TRBV7-3 to TRBJ1-1; 9 bases match TRBD1. The trim removed 4 bases at V and 1 base at J, leaving 1 base unmatched. Germline V gene data show CDR1 as SGHTA and CDR2 as FQGTGA. This CDR3 is 14 amino acids long. The chain's CDR3 is CASSSGQGNTEAFF. DNA for the CDR3: TGTGCCAGCAGCTCGGGACAGGGGAACACTGAAGCTTTCTTT.

The CDR3, as DNA: TGTGCCAGCGACAAGGACAGCCCAAGCTCCTACAATGAGCAGTTCTTC. Protein sequence: CASDKDSPSSYNEQFF. The rearrangement uses TRBV21-1 and TRBJ2-1; TRBD1 is the table's D call and was not checked against the DNA. TRBV21-1 is given as a pseudogene. This CDR3 is 16 amino acids long.

The rearrangement joins TRBV25-1 to TRBJ1-3; D gene ambiguous. Germline V gene data show CDR1 as MGHDK and CDR2 as SYGVNS. Trimming removed 6 bases at V and 0 bases at J, with 12 bases between. The CDR3 runs 15 residues. This CDR3 reads CASRKDSGSGNTIYF. The CDR3 nucleotides are TGTGCCAGCAGGAAGGACTCTGGCTCTGGAAACACCATATATTTT.

The chain joins TRBV29-1 to TRBJ2-5; 12 bases agree with TRBD2. This CDR3 has 13 residues. The V gene's germline CDR1 is SQVTM and CDR2 ANQGSEA. The J segment lost 6 bases and the V segment lost 7 bases, leaving 6 bases of the junction unmatched. CDR3 bases: TGCAGCGCCAGACTAGCGGGGGAGAAGACCCAGTACTTC. Encoded protein: CSARLAGEKTQYF.

The rearrangement links TRBV19 to TRBJ2-2; D gene unclear. Trimming cost V 0 bases and J 1 base, with 3 bases left between them. The CDR3 loop spans 14 amino acids. Germline values: CDR1 LNHDA, CDR2 SQIVND (reference sequence). The CDR3 sequence is CASSIEMNTGELFF. DNA for the CDR3: TGTGCCAGTAGTATAGAGATGAACACCGGGGAGCTGTTTTTT. The full variable domain, in which reference TRBV19 and TRBJ2-2 provide the parts outside the CDR3, is DGGITQSPKYLFRKEGQNVTLSCEQNLNHDAMYWYRQDPGQGLRLIYYSQIVNDFQKGDIAEGYSVSREKKESFPLTVTSAQKNPTAFYLCASSIEMNTGELFFGEGSRLTVL.

This chain links TRBV7-2 with TRBJ2-3; D unresolved. Germline CDR1 and CDR2: SGHTA and FQGNSA. The CDR3 loop spans 12 amino acids. Trimming stripped 1 base from V and 6 bases from J, with 5 bases between. CDR3 DNA: TGTGCCAGCAGCTTAGAGAGGGATACGCAGTATTTT. Translating it yields CASSLERDTQYF.

The chain is built from TRBV9 and TRBJ2-2; 12 bases fit TRBD2. CDR3 length equals 17 residues. CDR1 is SGDLS and CDR2 is YYNGEE in the germline V gene. With 4 bases clipped from V and 4 bases from J, the junction kept 8 bases outside the gene matches. The CDR3 nucleotides read TGTGCCAGCAGCCCGAGGACTAGCGGGGTCCTCACCGGGGAGCTGTTTTTT. It translates to CASSPRTSGVLTGELFF.

V is TRBV27 and J is TRBJ2-7; 7 bases map to TRBD1. With V trimmed by 5 bases and J by 6 bases, 7 bases remained unmatched. CDR3 length: 13 amino acids. Germline CDR1 reads MNHEY; CDR2 reads SMNVEV (reference sequence). The CDR3: CASSPPDRPEQYF. CDR3 sequence (DNA): TGTGCCAGCAGTCCACCGGACAGGCCCGAGCAGTACTTC.

This clone was found once. V gene TRBV28 combines with J gene TRBJ1-6; 7 bases are a match to TRBD1. Germline V gene data show CDR1 as MDHEN and CDR2 as SYDVKM. The CDR3 contains 13 residues. The junction had 7 bases not matched to a gene; V was cut back by 11 bases and J by 6 bases. CDR3 bases: TGTGCCTTAGGGGGCGGCGGTAATTCACCCCTCCACTTT. This translates into CALGGGGNSPLHF.

The chain links TRBV28 to TRBJ2-5, with 8 bases aligning to TRBD1. Germline CDR1 MDHEN, CDR2 SYDVKM. V trimming: 4 bases; J trimming: 4 bases; junction bases outside the gene matches: 2. The CDR3 covers 13 residues. Here the CDR3 DNA reads TGTGCCAGCAGTTCGGGACAGGTAGAGACCCAGTACTTC. It yields the protein CASSSGQVETQYF. Filled out from reference TRBV28 and TRBJ2-5, the complete variable domain reads DVKVTQSSRYLVKRTGEKVFLECVQDMDHENMFWYRQDPGLGLRLIYFSYDVKMKEKGDIPEGYSVSREKKERFSLILESASTNQTSMYLCASSSGQVETQYFGPGTRLLVL.